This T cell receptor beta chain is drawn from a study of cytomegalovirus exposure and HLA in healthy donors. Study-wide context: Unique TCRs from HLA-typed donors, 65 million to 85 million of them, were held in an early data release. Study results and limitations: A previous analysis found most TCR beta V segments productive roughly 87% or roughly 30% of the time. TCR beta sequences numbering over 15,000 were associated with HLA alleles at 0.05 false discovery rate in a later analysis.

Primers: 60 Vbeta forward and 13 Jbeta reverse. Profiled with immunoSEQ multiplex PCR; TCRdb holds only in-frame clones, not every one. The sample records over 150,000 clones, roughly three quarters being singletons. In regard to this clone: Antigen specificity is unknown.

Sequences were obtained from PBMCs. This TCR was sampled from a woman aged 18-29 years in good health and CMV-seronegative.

In nucleotides, the CDR3 is TGTGCCAGCAGCGCTCGGGACAGCCTTAACACTGAAGCTTTCTTT. Protein sequence: CASSARDSLNTEAFF. The chain joins TRBV9 to TRBJ1-1, with 7 nucleotides matching TRBD1. The CDR3 spans 15 residues. J was trimmed by 2 bases and V by 3 bases; bases with no gene match: 7. Germline CDR1 is SGDLS and CDR2 is YYNGEE.